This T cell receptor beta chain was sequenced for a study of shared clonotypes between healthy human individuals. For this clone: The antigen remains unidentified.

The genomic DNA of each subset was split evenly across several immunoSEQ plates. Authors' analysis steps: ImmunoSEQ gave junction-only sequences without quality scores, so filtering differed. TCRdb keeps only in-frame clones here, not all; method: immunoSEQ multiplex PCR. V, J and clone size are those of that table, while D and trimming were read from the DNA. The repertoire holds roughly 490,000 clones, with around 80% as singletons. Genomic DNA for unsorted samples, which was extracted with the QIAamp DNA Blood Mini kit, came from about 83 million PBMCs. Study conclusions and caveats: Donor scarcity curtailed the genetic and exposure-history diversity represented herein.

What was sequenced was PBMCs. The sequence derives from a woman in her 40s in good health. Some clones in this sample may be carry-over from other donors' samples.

The CDR3 region has the DNA TGTGCCAGCAGCGGTCGACAGGGGGTTTTCTATGGCTACACCTTC. It codes for CASSGRQGVFYGYTF. The rearrangement uses TRBV7-2 and TRBJ1-2; the match to TRBD1 covers 9 bases. Germline V gene data show CDR1 as SGHTA and CDR2 as FQGNSA. The CDR3 is 15 residues long. V gave up 5 bases and J gave up 4 bases; unmatched junction bases: 8. The whole variable domain, filled in from reference TRBV7-2 and TRBJ1-2, reads GAGVSQSPSNKVTEKGKDVELRCDPISGHTALYWYRQSLGQGLEFLIYFQGNSAPDKSGLPSDRFSAERTGGSVSTLTIQRTQQEDSAVYLCASSGRQGVFYGYTFGSGTRLTVV.